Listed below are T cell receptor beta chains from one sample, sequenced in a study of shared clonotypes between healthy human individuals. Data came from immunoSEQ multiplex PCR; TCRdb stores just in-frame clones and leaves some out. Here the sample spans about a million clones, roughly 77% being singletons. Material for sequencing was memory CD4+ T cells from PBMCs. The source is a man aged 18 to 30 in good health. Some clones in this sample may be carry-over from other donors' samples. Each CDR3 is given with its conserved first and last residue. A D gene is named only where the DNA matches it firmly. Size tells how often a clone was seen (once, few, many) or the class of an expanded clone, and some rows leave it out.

cdr3_nt: TGCGCCAGCAGACCCGGGACACAAAGAAACACTGAAGCTTTCTTT
cdr3_aa: CASRPGTQRNTEAFF
v_call: TRBV5-1
clone_size: .
j_call: TRBJ1-1
cdr3_length: 15
d_call: .

cdr3_nt: TGTGCCAGCACCATCCCGACGGTCGGGTTGGACGAGCAGTACTTC
cdr3_aa: CASTIPTVGLDEQYF
v_call: TRBV28
clone_size: .
j_call: TRBJ2-7
cdr3_length: 15
d_call: .

cdr3_nt: TGCGCCAGCAGCTTCCCTCAGGAGACCCAGTACTTC
cdr3_aa: CASSFPQETQYF
v_call: TRBV5-1
clone_size: .
j_call: TRBJ2-5
cdr3_length: 12
d_call: .

cdr3_nt: TGTGCCAGCAGGCTCCACGTCGGCTACGAGCAGTACTTC
cdr3_aa: CASRLHVGYEQYF
v_call: TRBV6-5
clone_size: few
j_call: TRBJ2-7
cdr3_length: 13
d_call: .

cdr3_nt: TGTGCCAGCAGCTTAGTTTGGGGCGGCTATAGCAATCAGCCCCAGCATTTT
cdr3_aa: CASSLVWGGYSNQPQHF
v_call: TRBV7-8
clone_size: .
j_call: TRBJ1-5
cdr3_length: 17
d_call: .

cdr3_nt: TGTGCCAGCAGCACAGGGTTACTAAACACCGGGGAGCTGTTTTTT
cdr3_aa: CASSTGLLNTGELFF
v_call: TRBV6-5
clone_size: .
j_call: TRBJ2-2
cdr3_length: 15
d_call: .

cdr3_nt: TGTGCCAGCAGCCGCCGGGACTTACAAGAGACCCAGTACTTC
cdr3_aa: CASSRRDLQETQYF
v_call: TRBV14
clone_size: .
j_call: TRBJ2-5
cdr3_length: 14
d_call: .

cdr3_nt: TGTGCCAGCAGCCAAGATGGATGGGAAATCAAGACCTACGAGCAGTACTTC
cdr3_aa: CASSQDGWEIKTYEQYF
v_call: TRBV4-2
clone_size: .
j_call: TRBJ2-7
cdr3_length: 17
d_call: .

cdr3_nt: TGTGCCAGCAGCTTAGTAGCGGGAAGCGGACTAAATGAGCAGTTCTTC
cdr3_aa: CASSLVAGSGLNEQFF
v_call: TRBV7-3
clone_size: .
j_call: TRBJ2-1
cdr3_length: 16
d_call: TRBD2

cdr3_nt: TGCGCCAGCAGCACAGCCTTCGACAGGGGACCAACAGGCTACACCTTC
cdr3_aa: CASSTAFDRGPTGYTF
v_call: TRBV5-1
clone_size: .
j_call: TRBJ1-2
cdr3_length: 16
d_call: TRBD1

cdr3_nt: TGTGCCAGCAGCGTCACAGACACCCAAGAGACCCAGTACTTC
cdr3_aa: CASSVTDTQETQYF
v_call: TRBV9
clone_size: .
j_call: TRBJ2-5
cdr3_length: 14
d_call: .